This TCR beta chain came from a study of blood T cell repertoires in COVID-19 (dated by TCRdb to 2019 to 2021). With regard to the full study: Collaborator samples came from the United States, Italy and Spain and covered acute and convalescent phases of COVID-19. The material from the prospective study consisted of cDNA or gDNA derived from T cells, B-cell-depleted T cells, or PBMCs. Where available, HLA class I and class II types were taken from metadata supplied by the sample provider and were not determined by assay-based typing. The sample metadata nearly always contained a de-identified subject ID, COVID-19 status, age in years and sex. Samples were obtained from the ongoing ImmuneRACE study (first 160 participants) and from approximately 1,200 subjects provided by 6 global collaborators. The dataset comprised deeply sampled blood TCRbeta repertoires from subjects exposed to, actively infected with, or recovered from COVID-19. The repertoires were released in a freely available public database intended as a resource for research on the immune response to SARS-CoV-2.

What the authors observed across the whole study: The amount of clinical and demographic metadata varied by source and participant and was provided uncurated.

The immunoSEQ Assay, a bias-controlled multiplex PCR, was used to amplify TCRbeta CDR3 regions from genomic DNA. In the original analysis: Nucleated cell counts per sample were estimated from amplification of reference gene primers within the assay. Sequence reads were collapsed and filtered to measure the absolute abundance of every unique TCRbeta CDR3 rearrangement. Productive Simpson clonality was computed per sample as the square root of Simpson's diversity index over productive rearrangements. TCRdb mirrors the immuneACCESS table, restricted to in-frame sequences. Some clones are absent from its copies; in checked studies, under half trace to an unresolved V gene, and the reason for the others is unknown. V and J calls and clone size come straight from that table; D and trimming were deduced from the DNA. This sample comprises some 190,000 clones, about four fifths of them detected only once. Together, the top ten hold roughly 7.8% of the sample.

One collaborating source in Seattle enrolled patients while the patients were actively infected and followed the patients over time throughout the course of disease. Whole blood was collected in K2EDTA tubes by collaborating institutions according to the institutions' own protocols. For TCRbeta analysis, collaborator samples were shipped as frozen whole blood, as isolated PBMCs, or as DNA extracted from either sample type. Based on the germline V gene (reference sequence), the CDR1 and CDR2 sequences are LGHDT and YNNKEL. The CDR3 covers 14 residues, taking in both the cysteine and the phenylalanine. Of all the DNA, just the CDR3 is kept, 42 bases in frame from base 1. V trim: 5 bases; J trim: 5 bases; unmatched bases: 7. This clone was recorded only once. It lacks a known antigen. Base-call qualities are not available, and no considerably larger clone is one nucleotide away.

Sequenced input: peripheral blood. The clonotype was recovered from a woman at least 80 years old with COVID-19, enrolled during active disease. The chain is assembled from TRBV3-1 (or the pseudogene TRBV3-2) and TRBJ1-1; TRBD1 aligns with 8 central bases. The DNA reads TGTGCCAGCAGCTTCACTCAGGGGGCTACTGAAGCTTTCTTT. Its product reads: CASSFTQGATEAFF.